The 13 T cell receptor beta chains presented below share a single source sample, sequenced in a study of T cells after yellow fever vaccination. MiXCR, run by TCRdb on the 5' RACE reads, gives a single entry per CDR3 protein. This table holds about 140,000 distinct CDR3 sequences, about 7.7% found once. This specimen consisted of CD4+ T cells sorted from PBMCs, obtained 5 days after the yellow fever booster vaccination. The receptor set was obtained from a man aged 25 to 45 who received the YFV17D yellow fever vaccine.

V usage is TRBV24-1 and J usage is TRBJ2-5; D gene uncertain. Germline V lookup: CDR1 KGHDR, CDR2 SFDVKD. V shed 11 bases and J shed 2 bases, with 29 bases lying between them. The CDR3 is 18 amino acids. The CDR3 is CAICFRPLMNHRQETQYF. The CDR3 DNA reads TGTGCCATCTGTTTTCGGCCCCTCATGAACCATCGGCAAGAGACCCAGTACTTC.

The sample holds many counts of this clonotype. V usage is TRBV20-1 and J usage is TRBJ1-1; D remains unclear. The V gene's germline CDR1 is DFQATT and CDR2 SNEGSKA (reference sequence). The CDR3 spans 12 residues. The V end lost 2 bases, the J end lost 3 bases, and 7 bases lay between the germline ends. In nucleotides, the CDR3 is TGCAGTGCTAGACAAGGGTACACTGAAGCTTTCTTT. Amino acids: CSARQGYTEAFF.

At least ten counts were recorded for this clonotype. The CDR3 is CSALLRATNEKLFF. The CDR3 DNA is TGCAGTGCCCTCCTGAGGGCAACTAATGAAAAACTGTTTTTT. V and J are TRBV20-1 and TRBJ1-4; D is unresolved. Between the trimmed V and J ends, which lost 6 bases and 0 bases, there was a span of 11 bases. Germline V gene data show CDR1 as DFQATT and CDR2 as SNEGSKA (reference sequence). The CDR3 totals 14 residues.

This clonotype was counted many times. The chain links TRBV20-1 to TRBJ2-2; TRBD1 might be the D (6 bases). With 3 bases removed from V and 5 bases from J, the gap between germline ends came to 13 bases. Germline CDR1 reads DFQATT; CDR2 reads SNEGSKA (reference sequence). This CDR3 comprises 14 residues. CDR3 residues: CSASMDRQTGELFF. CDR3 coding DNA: TGCAGTGCTAGTATGGACAGACAAACCGGGGAGCTGTTTTTT.

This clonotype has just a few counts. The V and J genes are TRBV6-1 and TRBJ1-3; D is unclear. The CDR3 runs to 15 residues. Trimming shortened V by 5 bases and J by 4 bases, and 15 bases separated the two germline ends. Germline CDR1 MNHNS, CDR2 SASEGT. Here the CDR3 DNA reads TGTGCCAGCAGTCCAAGCGGGTTCGCAGGAAACACCATATATTTT. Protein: CASSPSGFAGNTIYF.

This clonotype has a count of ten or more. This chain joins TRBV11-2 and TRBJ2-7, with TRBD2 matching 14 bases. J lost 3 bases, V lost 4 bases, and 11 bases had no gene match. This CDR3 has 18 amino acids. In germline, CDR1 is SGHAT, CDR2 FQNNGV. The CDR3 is CASSYGTSGRRLGYEQYF. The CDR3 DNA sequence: TGTGCCAGCAGCTATGGGACTAGCGGGAGACGCTTGGGCTACGAGCAGTACTTC.

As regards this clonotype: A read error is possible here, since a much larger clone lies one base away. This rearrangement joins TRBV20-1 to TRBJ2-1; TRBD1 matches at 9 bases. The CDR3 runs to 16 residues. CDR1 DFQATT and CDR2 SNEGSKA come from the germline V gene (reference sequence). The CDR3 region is CSARDSGTGSIHEHFF. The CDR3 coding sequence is TGCAGTGCTAGAGATTCCGGGACAGGGTCCATCCATGAGCATTTCTTC.

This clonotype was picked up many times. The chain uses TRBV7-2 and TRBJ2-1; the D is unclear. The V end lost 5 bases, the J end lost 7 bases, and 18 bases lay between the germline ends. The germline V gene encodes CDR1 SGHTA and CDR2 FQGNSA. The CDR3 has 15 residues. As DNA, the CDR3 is TGTGCCAGCAGCCTAAGGTCTTCGCGCGGAAATGAGCAGTTCTTC. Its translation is CASSLRSSRGNEQFF.

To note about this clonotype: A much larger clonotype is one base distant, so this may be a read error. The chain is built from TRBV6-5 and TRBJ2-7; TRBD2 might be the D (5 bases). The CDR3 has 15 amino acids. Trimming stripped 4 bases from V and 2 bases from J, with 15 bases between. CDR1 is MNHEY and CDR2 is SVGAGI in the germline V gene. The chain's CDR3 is CASSSFGRGAYEQYF. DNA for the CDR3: TGTGCCAGCAGTTCCTTCGGACGGGGAGCCTACGAGCAGTACTTC.

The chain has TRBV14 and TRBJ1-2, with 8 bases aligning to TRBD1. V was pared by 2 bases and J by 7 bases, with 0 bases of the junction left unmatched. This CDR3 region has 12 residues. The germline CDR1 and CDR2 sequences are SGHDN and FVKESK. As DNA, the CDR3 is TGTGCCAGCAGCCAACAGGGGGCTGGCTACACCTTC. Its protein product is CASSQQGAGYTF.

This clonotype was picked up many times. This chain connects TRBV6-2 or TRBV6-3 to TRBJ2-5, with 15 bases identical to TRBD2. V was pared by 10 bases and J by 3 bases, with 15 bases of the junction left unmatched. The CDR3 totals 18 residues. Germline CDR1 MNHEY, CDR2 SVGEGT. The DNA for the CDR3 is TGTGCCAACCGGACTAGCGGGAGGGCCTCAGACTGCGAAGAGACCCAGTACTTC. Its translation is CANRTSGRASDCEETQYF.

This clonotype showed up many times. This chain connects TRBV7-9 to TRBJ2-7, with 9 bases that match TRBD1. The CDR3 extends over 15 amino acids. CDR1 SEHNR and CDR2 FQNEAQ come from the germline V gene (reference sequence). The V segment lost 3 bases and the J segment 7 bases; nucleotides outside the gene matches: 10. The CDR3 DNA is TGTGCCAGCAGCTTCTCCGGGACAGGGCTGCTGGAGCAGTACTTC. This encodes CASSFSGTGLLEQYF.

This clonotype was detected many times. The CDR3 region has the DNA TGTGCCAGCAGCGGTGGGGGCGGGAGACTTCAAGAGACCCAGTACTTC. It specifies CASSGGGGRLQETQYF. The rearrangement uses TRBV7-8 and TRBJ2-5; D may be TRBD2 (7 bases). The CDR3 covers 16 residues. V lost 5 bases and J lost 2, with 18 bases in between. Germline CDR1 is SGHVS and CDR2 is FQNEAQ.